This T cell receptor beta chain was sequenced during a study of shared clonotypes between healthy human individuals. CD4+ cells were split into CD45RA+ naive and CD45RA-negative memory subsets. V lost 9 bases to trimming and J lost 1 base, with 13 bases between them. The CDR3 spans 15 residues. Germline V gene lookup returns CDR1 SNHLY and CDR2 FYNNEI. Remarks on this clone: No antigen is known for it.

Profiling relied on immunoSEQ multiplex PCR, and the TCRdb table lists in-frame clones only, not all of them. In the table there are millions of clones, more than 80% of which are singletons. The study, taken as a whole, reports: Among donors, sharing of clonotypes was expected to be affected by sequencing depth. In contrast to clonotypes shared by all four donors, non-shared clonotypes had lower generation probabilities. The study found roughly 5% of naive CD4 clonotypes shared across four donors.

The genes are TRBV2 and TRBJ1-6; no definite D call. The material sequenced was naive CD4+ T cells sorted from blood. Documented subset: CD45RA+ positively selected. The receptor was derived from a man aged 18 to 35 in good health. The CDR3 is CASTYAGSYNSPLHF. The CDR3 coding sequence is TGTGCCAGTACATATGCGGGGTCCTATAATTCACCCCTCCACTTT.